The rows below give T cell receptor beta chains drawn from one sample of a study of identical twins. TCRdb called the 5' RACE reads again in MiXCR, with one record for every CDR3 protein. Among 420,000 or so distinct CDR3 sequences listed, roughly 18% were seen once. The sequenced material came from naive T cells sorted from blood. Every receptor here comes from a man aged 50 to 60 in good health. CDR3s include the opening cysteine and the closing phenylalanine or tryptophan. D genes are given only for firm matches. Not all rows give a size; the values are once, few, many and, for expanded clones, a class.

TRBD1	14	TRBV5-1	many	TRBJ2-7	CASSLPGGQYEQYF	TGCGCCAGCAGCTTGCCAGGGGGCCAGTACGAGCAGTACTTC
NA	14	TRBV15	few	TRBJ2-7	CATSRDLTSYEQYF	TGTGCCACCAGCAGAGATCTTACGTCCTACGAGCAGTACTTC
NA	12	TRBV6-6	few	TRBJ1-6	CASHRRDSPLHF	TGTGCCAGCCATCGTAGGGATTCACCCCTCCACTTT
TRBD1	15	TRBV20-1	NA	TRBJ2-2	CSAPPTGTAGGELFF	TGCAGTGCCCCCCCGACAGGGACGGCCGGCGGGGAGCTGTTTTTT
NA	14	TRBV7-2	many	TRBJ2-3	CASSPQGRGDTQYF	TGTGCCAGCAGCCCCCAGGGGAGGGGAGATACGCAGTATTTT
TRBD1	14	TRBV5-1	NA	TRBJ1-6	CASSPGQINSPLHF	TGCGCCAGCAGCCCGGGACAGATTAATTCACCCCTCCACTTT
TRBD2	16	TRBV19	NA	TRBJ2-3	CASSGMTGGPPDTQYF	TGTGCCAGTAGTGGGATGACGGGGGGGCCGCCAGATACGCAGTATTTT
NA	13	TRBV20-1	NA	TRBJ1-5	CSAKAGGNQPQHF	TGCAGTGCTAAGGCCGGAGGCAATCAGCCCCAGCATTTT
TRBD2	16	TRBV7-2	NA	TRBJ2-1	CASSLALGGSTNEQFF	TGTGCCAGCAGCTTAGCGCTGGGCGGGAGTACCAATGAGCAGTTCTTC
NA	16	TRBV10-3	few	TRBJ2-6	CAINSKQGSGANVLTF	TGTGCCATAAATTCAAAACAGGGTTCTGGGGCCAACGTCCTGACTTTC
NA	16	TRBV28	few	TRBJ2-1	CASSLRSLSGYNEQFF	TGTGCCAGCAGTTTACGGAGTTTGTCAGGGTACAATGAGCAGTTCTTC
NA	15	TRBV4-2	NA	TRBJ2-3	CASSLRQDYTDTQYF	TGTGCCAGCAGCCTACGACAGGACTACACAGATACGCAGTATTTT
NA	16	TRBV7-2	few	TRBJ2-3	CASSLVGVPRGDTQYF	TGTGCCAGCAGCTTAGTTGGCGTCCCCAGGGGCGATACGCAGTATTTT
TRBD2	17	TRBV7-2	many	TRBJ2-1	CASSFWLAGEGNNEQFF	TGTGCCAGCAGCTTCTGGCTAGCGGGAGAGGGCAACAATGAGCAGTTCTTC
NA	13	TRBV10-3	many	TRBJ1-1	CAISEGGNTEAFF	TGTGCCATCAGTGAGGGGGGTAACACTGAAGCTTTCTTT
TRBD1	15	TRBV15	many	TRBJ2-2	CATSVGQGGSGELFF	TGTGCCACCAGCGTAGGACAGGGAGGATCCGGGGAGCTGTTTTTT
NA	14	TRBV14	many	TRBJ1-2	CASSQDWLGYGYTF	TGTGCCAGCAGCCAAGATTGGCTGGGCTATGGCTACACCTTC
NA	16	TRBV21-1	many	TRBJ2-2	CASLRNQGARTGELFF	TGTGCCAGCCTCCGAAATCAGGGGGCGAGGACCGGGGAGCTGTTTTTT
NA	14	TRBV5-1	few	TRBJ1-1	CASSRDTTNTEAFF	TGCGCCAGCAGCCGAGACACTACTAACACTGAAGCTTTCTTT
TRBD2	18	TRBV3-1	many	TRBJ2-5	CASSHLMGTSGKVETQYF	TGTGCCAGCAGCCACCTGATGGGGACTAGCGGGAAAGTAGAGACCCAGTACTTC
NA	15	TRBV7-8	many	TRBJ2-3	CASSLEGRMPDTQYF	TGTGCCAGCAGCTTAGAAGGTAGAATGCCAGATACGCAGTATTTT
NA	14	TRBV5-1	many	TRBJ2-1	CASSRDSTWNEQFF	TGCGCCAGCAGCAGGGACTCTACTTGGAATGAGCAGTTCTTC
NA	14	TRBV12-3/TRBV12-4	NA	TRBJ1-5	CASSLGGAGQPLHF	TGTGCCAGCAGTTTAGGGGGAGCGGGTCAGCCCCTGCATTTT
TRBD1	13	TRBV6-2/TRBV6-3	few	TRBJ2-5	CASCQGQQETQYF	TGTGCCAGCTGCCAGGGACAGCAAGAGACCCAGTACTTC
NA	17	TRBV4-3	NA	TRBJ2-2	CASSQDRPRGVGRELFF	TGCGCCAGCAGCCAAGATCGGCCCAGGGGTGTGGGCCGGGAGCTGTTTTTT
NA	10	TRBV19	many	TRBJ2-3	CAIGTPTQYF	TGTGCCATCGGGACGCCTACGCAGTATTTT
NA	17	TRBV29-1	few	TRBJ2-1	CSVEFHTLPGPDDEQFF	TGCAGCGTTGAATTCCATACACTTCCGGGGCCGGACGATGAGCAGTTCTTC
TRBD1	16	TRBV6-5	few	TRBJ2-2	CASSLLGQPDPGELFF	TGTGCCAGCAGTCTACTGGGACAGCCGGATCCCGGGGAGCTGTTTTTT
TRBD2	16	TRBV27	NA	TRBJ2-3	CASSLEVAGGGDTQYF	TGTGCCAGCAGTTTAGAGGTAGCGGGAGGAGGAGATACGCAGTATTTT